Listed here is a single T cell receptor (beta chain). What it recognizes is unknown. Documented time point: week 23, last vaccination. Every single dose of the vaccine, 300 ug of mutant IDH1 20-mer peptide, came with topical imiquimod. These data come from a study of a mutant IDH1 vaccine in newly diagnosed glioma. Across the whole study: Each patient was administered eight vaccinations, scheduled in weeks 1, 3, 5, 7, 11, 15, 19 and 23. Treated patients were around 62% male, approximately 38% female, mean age approximately 41 years. Following radiotherapy alone, or alongside temozolomide cycles, vaccination was started after an interval of 4-6 weeks.

Using immunoSEQ multiplex PCR, the repertoire was profiled, and TCRdb retains in-frame clones only, with some absent. Here the sample spans about 38,000 clones, roughly 76% being singletons. This TCR came from a man between 35 and 55 years old with glioma. Sequenced here: PBMCs, sampled from a glioma patient whose treatment included an IDH1 peptide vaccine.

The CDR3 sequence is CASSLARLGAETQYF. The CDR3 DNA is TGTGCCAGCAGTTTAGCCAGATTAGGGGCCGAGACCCAGTACTTC. The V call is TRBV28, the J call TRBJ2-5; weak D call: TRBD1 (5 bases). Germline V gives CDR1 MDHEN, CDR2 SYDVKM. V was clipped by 2 bases and J by 5 bases, with 15 bases between them. The CDR3 has 15 residues. Supplemented by reference TRBV28 and TRBJ2-5, the full variable domain reads DVKVTQSSRYLVKRTGEKVFLECVQDMDHENMFWYRQDPGLGLRLIYFSYDVKMKEKGDIPEGYSVSREKKERFSLILESASTNQTSMYLCASSLARLGAETQYFGPGTRLLVL.